The 14 T cell receptor beta chains listed next were all sequenced from one sample in a study of blood T cell repertoires in COVID-19. Generated by immunoSEQ multiplex PCR, the TCRdb table keeps only in-frame clones and is missing some. The table includes 110,000 or so clones, 80% detected once. Sequenced material: peripheral blood. The source of these receptors is a human donor in a cohort sampled during active or convalescent COVID-19.

The genes are TRBV6-5 and TRBJ2-7, with a possible D match to TRBD1 (5 bases). The V gene lost 2 bases and the J gene lost 3 bases, with 14 bases spanning the gap. The CDR3 extends over 15 amino acids. Germline V gene lookup returns CDR1 MNHEY and CDR2 SVGAGI. Here the CDR3 reads CASSYDFSRVYEQYF. The CDR3 nucleotides are TGTGCCAGCAGTTACGACTTTAGCAGGGTCTACGAGCAGTACTTC.

This clone was counted a few times. The chain has TRBV15 and TRBJ1-2, with D possibly matching TRBD1 (6 bases). The CDR3 covers 15 residues. The germline V and J ends were trimmed by 1 base and 4 bases, with 13 bases remaining between them. Germline CDR1 and CDR2: LNHNV and YYDKDF (reference sequence). The CDR3 loop reads CATSRGGEGVYGYTF. The CDR3 DNA is TGTGCCACCAGCAGAGGCGGGGAGGGGGTCTATGGCTACACCTTC. Using reference TRBV15 and TRBJ1-2 for the parts outside the CDR3, the full variable domain is DAMVIQNPRYQVTQFGKPVTLSCSQTLNHNVMYWYQQKSSQAPKLLFHYYDKDFNNEADTPDNFQSRRPNTSFCFLDIRSPGLGDTAMYLCATSRGGEGVYGYTFGSGTRLTVV.

This rearrangement joins TRBV5-1 to TRBJ1-1; D is uncertain. The CDR3 consists of 16 residues. Germline CDR1 SGHRS, CDR2 YFSETQ. V lost 4 bases to trimming and J lost 1 base, with 17 bases between them. This CDR3 is CASSPGRGSQNTEAFF. For the CDR3, the DNA is TGCGCCAGCAGCCCCGGCCGGGGAAGCCAGAACACTGAAGCTTTCTTT.

CDR3: CASSLYSGGPFYGYTF. Written as DNA, the CDR3 is TGTGCCAGCAGTTTATACAGTGGAGGCCCTTTCTATGGCTACACCTTC. The rearrangement links TRBV27 to TRBJ1-2; D gene uncertain. The CDR3 spans 16 residues. CDR1 MNHEY and CDR2 SMNVEV come from the germline V gene (reference sequence). V was clipped by 1 base and J by 4 bases, with 16 bases between them.

The chain couples TRBV5-1 to TRBJ2-5; TRBD2 agrees at 9 bases. The CDR3 consists of 17 residues. The V and J ends lost 0 bases and 5 bases, in that order; junction bases with no gene match: 11. Germline CDR1 and CDR2: SGHRS and YFSETQ. In DNA, the CDR3 is TGCGCCAGCAGCTTGGGGGCGACTAGCGGCCGGGATGAGACCCAGTACTTC. It translates to CASSLGATSGRDETQYF.

The chain combines TRBV18 with TRBJ1-4; D might be TRBD1 (5 bases). Germline V gives CDR1 KGHSH, CDR2 LQKENI. V was trimmed by 2 bases and J by 0 bases, leaving 16 bases between them. This CDR3 region has 18 residues. Written as DNA, the CDR3 is TGTGCCAGCTCACCATCAGGGATCTCAGTTACAACTAATGAAAAACTGTTTTTT. Amino acids: CASSPSGISVTTNEKLFF.

V and J are TRBV6-2 or TRBV6-3 and TRBJ2-6, with 11 nucleotides matching TRBD1. V lost 5 bases, J lost 1 base, and 7 bases stayed unmatched. Germline V gene sequence: CDR1 MNHEY, CDR2 SVGEGT. CDR3 length: 18 amino acids. CDR3 DNA: TGTGCCAGCAGTACCGGGACAGGGGGGTTATCTGGGGCCAACGTCCTGACTTTC. Amino acids: CASSTGTGGLSGANVLTF.

The V and J genes are TRBV30 and TRBJ2-7; TRBD1 might be the D (6 bases). CDR1 GTSNPN and CDR2 SVGIG come from the germline V gene (reference sequence). The length of the CDR3 is 12 residues. The V gene lost 7 bases and the J gene lost 6 bases, with 16 bases spanning the gap. The CDR3 spells CASQGPLSEQYF. DNA for the CDR3: TGTGCCTCACAGGGCCCCTTAAGCGAGCAGTACTTC.

This clone was recorded once. This sequence joins TRBV20-1 and TRBJ1-3; D not certain. The V gene's germline CDR1 is DFQATT and CDR2 SNEGSKA (reference sequence). V was cut by 0 bases and J by 5 bases, with 2 bases left in between. CDR3 length: 11 residues. CDR3 bases: TGCAGTGCTAGAGACAGAAACACCATATATTTT. Its protein product is CSARDRNTIYF.

In this sample, this clone turned up a few times. In DNA, the CDR3 is TGCGCCAGCAGTAAGTTGGCTAGCGGGGGCAAAGAGACCCAGTACTTC. As protein: CASSKLASGGKETQYF. The chain couples TRBV5-1 to TRBJ2-5; 10 nucleotides align to TRBD2. The ends lost 5 bases at V and 3 bases at J; junction bases unmatched: 10. The CDR3 totals 16 residues. CDR1 and CDR2 from the germline V gene are SGHRS and YFSETQ. The full variable domain, its missing parts supplied by reference TRBV5-1 and TRBJ2-5, is KAGVTQTPRYLIKTRGQQVTLSCSPISGHRSVSWYQQTPGQGLQFLFEYFSETQRNKGNFPGRFSGRQFSNSRSEMNVSTLELGDSALYLCASSKLASGGKETQYFGPGTRLLVL.

The chain joins TRBV28 to TRBJ2-5, with 9 bases aligning to TRBD2. Trimming at V came to 2 bases and at J to 5 bases, leaving 6 bases not matched to a gene. Per germline, CDR1 MDHEN and CDR2 SYDVKM. The CDR3 length is 15 residues. This CDR3 reads CASSLIGLATETQYF. As DNA, the CDR3 is TGTGCCAGCAGTTTAATCGGACTAGCGACGGAGACCCAGTACTTC. The full variable domain, completed using reference TRBV28 and TRBJ2-5, is DVKVTQSSRYLVKRTGEKVFLECVQDMDHENMFWYRQDPGLGLRLIYFSYDVKMKEKGDIPEGYSVSREKKERFSLILESASTNQTSMYLCASSLIGLATETQYFGPGTRLLVL.

This chain joins TRBV10-3 and TRBJ2-1; 7 bases agree with TRBD2. CDR3 length: 13 residues. CDR1 and CDR2 (germline): ENHRY, SYGVKD. The V segment lost 9 bases and the J segment 7 bases; nucleotides outside the gene matches: 9. CDR3 DNA sequence: TGTGCCATACTAGCGAGCCCAAGGAATGAGCAGTTCTTC. Its protein is CAILASPRNEQFF.

The chain joins TRBV5-1 to TRBJ2-7; TRBD2 matches 14 bases. Unmatched junction bases numbered 7, after V lost 2 bases and J lost 0 bases. Germline CDR1 SGHRS, CDR2 YFSETQ. This CDR3 is built from 18 residues. CDR3 sequence reads: CASSLGLAGGRRSYEQYF. In DNA form, the CDR3 reads TGCGCCAGCAGCTTAGGACTAGCGGGGGGCCGCCGCTCCTACGAGCAGTACTTC.

The CDR3 loop is CTSSRGESGGAGRETQYF. The CDR3 DNA reads as TGCACCAGCAGCCGCGGGGAGAGCGGGGGGGCAGGGCGAGAGACCCAGTACTTC. The V and J genes are TRBV1 and TRBJ2-5; TRBD2 reflects the table's D call only, with no check against the DNA. TRBV1 is assigned pseudogene status. The CDR3 consists of 18 residues.